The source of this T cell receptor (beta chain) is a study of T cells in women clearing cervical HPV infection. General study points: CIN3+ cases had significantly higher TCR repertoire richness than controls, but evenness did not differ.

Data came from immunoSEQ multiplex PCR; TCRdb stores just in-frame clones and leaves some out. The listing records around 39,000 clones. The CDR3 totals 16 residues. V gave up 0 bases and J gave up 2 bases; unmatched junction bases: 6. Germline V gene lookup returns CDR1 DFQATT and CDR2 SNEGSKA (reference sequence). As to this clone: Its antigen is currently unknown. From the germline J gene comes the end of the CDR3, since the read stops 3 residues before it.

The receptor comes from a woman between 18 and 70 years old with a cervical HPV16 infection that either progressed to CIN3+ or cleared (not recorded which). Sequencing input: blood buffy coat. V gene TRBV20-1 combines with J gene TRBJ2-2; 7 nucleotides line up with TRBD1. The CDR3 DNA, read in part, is TGCAGTGCTAGAGATGAAGGGACAGAAAACACCGGGGAG. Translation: CSARDEGTENTGE. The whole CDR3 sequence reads CSARDEGTENTGELFF.